What follows are 22 T cell receptor beta chains derived from one specimen sequenced in a study of blood T cell repertoires in COVID-19. Assay used: immunoSEQ multiplex PCR; TCRdb lists only in-frame clones, some missing. The table lists over 200,000 clones, about 80% of them singletons, with about 1.7% in the top ten. The sequenced sample consisted of PBMCs or T cells enriched from blood (not recorded which). The source of these receptors is a man in his 60s who had recovered from COVID-19.

V usage is TRBV9 and J usage is TRBJ2-1; 9 nucleotides match TRBD2. Germline V lookup: CDR1 SGDLS, CDR2 YYNGEE. V lost 0 bases and J lost 7; bases outside the gene matches: 8. This CDR3 is built from 16 residues. The CDR3 here is CASSVGVSGGTNEQFF. CDR3 sequence (DNA): TGTGCCAGCAGCGTAGGTGTTAGCGGGGGCACTAATGAGCAGTTCTTC.

The chain links TRBV30 to TRBJ1-4; D is perhaps TRBD1 (6 bases). The germline V gene has CDR1 GTSNPN and CDR2 SVGIG (reference sequence). The CDR3 is 14 amino acids. V was clipped by 1 base and J by 3 bases, with 9 bases between them. CDR3 coding DNA: TGTGCCTGGAGTGCCACAGGGCCTAATGAAAAACTGTTTTTT. This translates into CAWSATGPNEKLFF.

The rearrangement uses TRBV5-1 and TRBJ2-7; unclear D gene. CDR3 length: 15 residues. V gave up 0 bases and J gave up 0 bases, with 10 bases separating them. CDR1 is SGHRS, CDR2 YFSETQ, per germline. The CDR3 DNA is TGCGCCAGCAGCTTGGACAGCCTGAGCTCCTACGAGCAGTACTTC. Residues: CASSLDSLSSYEQYF.

The rearrangement uses TRBV6-5 and TRBJ1-1; D remains unclear. The germline V and J ends were trimmed by 8 bases and 1 base, with 17 bases remaining between them. Germline-derived CDR1 and CDR2 are MNHEY and SVGAGI. The CDR3 runs to 15 residues. This CDR3 is CASAAPSTKNTEAFF. CDR3 bases: TGTGCCAGCGCAGCCCCTAGCACTAAGAACACTGAAGCTTTCTTT.

In this sample, this clone turned up once. Compared with germline, one end of the junction differs, possibly owing to a read error. The rearrangement uses TRBV3-1 (or the pseudogene TRBV3-2) and TRBJ1-4; D is possibly TRBD1 (6 bases). This CDR3 region has 15 residues. CDR1 is LGHDT, CDR2 YNNKEL, per germline (reference sequence). CDR3 bases: TGTGCCAGCAGCGAAGAAGGGGGTACTAATGAAAAACTGTTTTTT. Translation gives CASSEEGGTNEKLFF.

The V and J genes are TRBV18 and TRBJ2-1; D perhaps matches TRBD2 (6 bases). Germline-derived CDR1 and CDR2 are KGHSH and LQKENI. The V gene lost 1 base and the J gene lost 8 bases, with 18 bases spanning the gap. The CDR3 contains 16 residues. DNA for the CDR3: TGTGCCAGCTCACCACAAGGGCTAGCGTCGGGCGATGAGCAGTTCTTC. This sequence encodes CASSPQGLASGDEQFF. Combining the CDR3 with reference TRBV18 and TRBJ2-1 gives the whole variable domain NAGVMQNPRHLVRRRGQEARLRCSPMKGHSHVYWYRQLPEEGLKFMVYLQKENIIDESGMPKERFSAEFPKEGPSILRIQQVVRGDSAAYFCASSPQGLASGDEQFFGPGTRLTVL.

The J gene is TRBJ2-1, the V gene TRBV7-3, with 10 bases lining up with TRBD2. Per the germline V gene, CDR1 is SGHTA and CDR2 is FQGTGA. V lost 3 bases and J lost 3; bases outside the gene matches: 2. This CDR3 has 15 residues. CDR3 region: CASSLSGGDYNEQFF. CDR3 DNA: TGTGCCAGCAGCTTGAGCGGGGGGGACTACAATGAGCAGTTCTTC.

The chain is built from TRBV7-2 and TRBJ1-2; TRBD1 might be the D (6 bases). V was clipped by 7 bases and J by 6 bases, with 18 bases between them. In germline, CDR1 is SGHTA, CDR2 FQGNSA. This CDR3 comprises 14 residues. The CDR3 loop reads CASTSSGGAHGYTF. CDR3 coding DNA: TGTGCCAGCACCTCTTCGGGGGGGGCGCATGGCTACACCTTC.

About this clone itself: Distinct nucleotide sequences in the sample also encode this CDR3. The rearrangement links TRBV5-1 to TRBJ2-3; perhaps TRBD1 as D (6 bases). Germline-derived CDR1 and CDR2 are SGHRS and YFSETQ. V dropped 0 bases and J dropped 5 bases, with 10 bases sitting between them. CDR3 length: 14 residues. In nucleotides, the CDR3 is TGCGCCAGCAGCTTGGATGGGGGCCTAGATACGCAGTATTTT. Protein product: CASSLDGGLDTQYF. The full variable domain, with the rest looked up from reference TRBV5-1 and TRBJ2-3, is KAGVTQTPRYLIKTRGQQVTLSCSPISGHRSVSWYQQTPGQGLQFLFEYFSETQRNKGNFPGRFSGRQFSNSRSEMNVSTLELGDSALYLCASSLDGGLDTQYFGPGTRLTVL.

This clone was seen just once. In nucleotides, the CDR3 is TGTGCCAGCAGCTTGTCCAGGTTTGGTAGCACCGGGGAGCTGTTTTTT. Residues: CASSLSRFGSTGELFF. J is TRBJ2-2 and V is TRBV7-2; D remains unclear. V shed 3 bases and J shed 4 bases, with 15 bases lying between them. Germline CDR1 SGHTA, CDR2 FQGNSA. This CDR3 region has 16 residues.

The J gene is TRBJ2-5, the V gene TRBV19; 8 nucleotides agree with TRBD2. The J segment lost 0 bases and the V segment lost 4 bases, leaving 7 bases of the junction unmatched. The CDR3 runs 16 residues. Germline assignment: CDR1 LNHDA and CDR2 SQIVND (reference sequence). This CDR3 reads CASSTQRGTYQETQYF. In DNA, the CDR3 is TGTGCCAGTAGTACTCAGCGGGGGACCTACCAAGAGACCCAGTACTTC.

The chain employs TRBV27 and TRBJ1-6, with TRBD1 as a possible D gene (6 bases). The CDR3 has 13 amino acids. V shed 10 bases and J shed 10 bases, with 17 bases lying between them. Germline CDR1 and CDR2: MNHEY and SMNVEV (reference sequence). This CDR3 reads CAIARQADSPLHF. The CDR3 DNA sequence: TGTGCCATCGCCCGACAGGCAGACTCACCCCTCCACTTT.

The rearrangement links TRBV30 to TRBJ2-7; D gene uncertain. V lost 2 bases, J lost 4 bases, and 12 bases lay in between. Germline CDR1 and CDR2: GTSNPN and SVGIG (reference sequence). This CDR3 contains 13 residues. The CDR3 here is CAWSLPPSYEQYF. The CDR3, as DNA: TGTGCCTGGAGTCTCCCCCCCAGTTACGAGCAGTACTTC.

The chain employs TRBV15 and TRBJ2-1; D not resolved. V lost 0 bases, J lost 4 bases, and 7 bases lay in between. The length of the CDR3 is 14 residues. The germline V gene has CDR1 LNHNV and CDR2 YYDKDF (reference sequence). CDR3 DNA: TGTGCCACCAGCAGAGATCTAGGTTACAATGAGCAGTTCTTC. It specifies CATSRDLGYNEQFF.

The gene calls are TRBV5-5 and TRBJ2-7, with 9 bases lining up with TRBD2. The J segment lost 6 bases and the V segment lost 7 bases, leaving 8 bases of the junction unmatched. This CDR3 region has 13 residues. CDR1 is SGHKS and CDR2 is YYEKEE in the germline V gene (reference sequence). The CDR3 DNA sequence: TGTGCCAGCCAGGTAGCGGGGGCCCTCGAGCAGTACTTC. Translating gives CASQVAGALEQYF. Full variable domain (missing parts from reference TRBV5-5 and TRBJ2-7): DAGVTQSPTHLIKTRGQQVTLRCSPISGHKSVSWYQQVLGQGPQFIFQYYEKEERGRGNFPDRFSARQFPNYSSELNVNALLLGDSALYLCASQVAGALEQYFGPGTRLTVT.

The chain carries TRBV4-3 and TRBJ1-1; possibly TRBD1 for D (5 bases). Germline V lookup: CDR1 LGHNA, CDR2 YSLEER. The CDR3 has 14 amino acids. V dropped 0 bases and J dropped 5 bases, with 10 bases sitting between them. The CDR3 sequence is CASSQDAGLTEAFF. The CDR3 DNA reads as TGCGCCAGCAGCCAAGACGCAGGGTTAACTGAAGCTTTCTTT.

This clone came up once. V gene TRBV5-1 combines with J gene TRBJ1-2; D possibly corresponds to TRBD1 (5 bases). The CDR3 extends over 15 amino acids. V lost 0 bases and J 8 bases, leaving 17 bases between the germline ends. CDR1 is SGHRS, CDR2 YFSETQ, per germline. CDR3 in DNA: TGCGCCAGCAGCTTGGGCGGCCAGGGAATTAGAGGCTACACCTTC. It specifies CASSLGGQGIRGYTF.

The chain is built from TRBV6-5 and TRBJ1-4; D remains ambiguous. Looked up from germline, CDR1 is MNHEY and CDR2 is SVGAGI. This CDR3 spans 13 amino acids. V lost 5 bases, J lost 13 bases, and 17 bases lay in between. The CDR3 DNA reads TGTGCCAGCAGTCCGCCGCCCCCTGGAGGACTGTTTTTT. Protein: CASSPPPPGGLFF.

The rearrangement links TRBV5-1 to TRBJ2-7, with D perhaps matching TRBD1 (6 bases). The length of the CDR3 is 14 residues. In germline, CDR1 is SGHRS, CDR2 YFSETQ. The V gene lost 5 bases and the J gene lost 2 bases, with 14 bases spanning the gap. In DNA, the CDR3 is TGCGCCAGCAGTGGGGCAGGGGAAACCTACGAGCAGTACTTC. The encoded protein is CASSGAGETYEQYF.

This clone was detected only once. The chain links TRBV9 to TRBJ1-5; TRBD1 aligns across 8 bases. Germline V CDR1 and CDR2: SGDLS, YYNGEE. Trimming cost V 2 bases and J 1 base; bases outside gene matches: 2. This CDR3 is built from 15 residues. Here the CDR3 DNA reads TGTGCCAGCAGCGTGACAGGGGTCAGCAATCAGCCCCAGCATTTT. Translated, it gives CASSVTGVSNQPQHF.

This sequence joins TRBV7-2 and TRBJ1-4; 7 bases fit TRBD1. V shed 5 bases, J shed 7 bases, and the junction held 13 bases outside the gene matches. This CDR3 comprises 16 residues. Looked up from germline, CDR1 is SGHTA and CDR2 is FQGNSA. The CDR3 region is CASSPRAGGIGEKLFF. The CDR3 DNA follows: TGTGCCAGCAGCCCCCGGGCAGGGGGAATAGGTGAAAAACTGTTTTTT. Variable domain in full (rest from reference TRBV7-2 and TRBJ1-4): GAGVSQSPSNKVTEKGKDVELRCDPISGHTALYWYRQSLGQGLEFLIYFQGNSAPDKSGLPSDRFSAERTGGSVSTLTIQRTQQEDSAVYLCASSPRAGGIGEKLFFGSGTQLSVL.

The CDR3 nucleotides read TGTGCCAGCAGCAAAGCGACAGGGGGATCATACGAGCAGTACTTC. Its translation: CASSKATGGSYEQYF. The gene calls are TRBV7-9 and TRBJ2-7, with 9 bases lining up with TRBD1. V shed 5 bases, J shed 4 bases, and the junction held 9 bases outside the gene matches. Looked up from germline, CDR1 is SEHNR and CDR2 is FQNEAQ (reference sequence). The CDR3 contains 15 residues.